This T cell receptor (beta chain) originates from a study of regulatory T cells. Points from the study as a whole: Regulatory T cells showed the strongest V-J pair restriction and V/J gene skewing among patient repertoires. Hydrophobic residues at CDR3 positions 6 and 7 were enriched in conventional CD4+ T cells of CD3G-deficient patients.

Primers: 52 TRBV forward and 13 TRBJ reverse. The table came from immunoSEQ multiplex PCR; TCRdb's copy has only in-frame clones and leaves some out. Of tens of thousands of clones listed, 70% to 90% are singletons. All CD3G-deficient patients showed autoimmunity, more severe in two. At testing, patients were 2 to 39 years old, with reduced naive and increased memory T-cell proportions. Sorting split CD4+ cells into CD25-high CD127-low Tregs and CD25-low CD127-high conventional T cells. Remarks on this clone: The antigen is undetermined.

The TCR originated in a child aged 5 to 17 with CD3G deficiency. Sequencing input: conventional CD4+ T cells sorted from blood.

The CDR3 protein is CASSLAAFPDNEQFF. The DNA of the CDR3 is TGCGCCAGCAGCTTGGCAGCCTTTCCAGACAATGAGCAGTTCTTC. The chain combines TRBV5-1 with TRBJ2-1; D gene unclear. Germline values: CDR1 SGHRS, CDR2 YFSETQ. The V end was cut by 0 bases, the J end by 5 bases, with 12 bases between. The CDR3 is 15 amino acids.